This entry lists 6 T cell receptor beta chains sequenced from one sample in a study of blood T cell repertoires in COVID-19. Using immunoSEQ multiplex PCR, the repertoire was profiled, and TCRdb retains in-frame clones only, with some absent. This sample has 130,000 or so clones, with roughly 90% found just once. Sequenced input: peripheral blood. These receptor sequences come from a man in his 70s with active COVID-19.

In DNA, the CDR3 is TGCGCCAGCAGCCCTGGACAGACTGAAGAGACCCAGTACTTC. This encodes CASSPGQTEETQYF. The chain links TRBV5-1 to TRBJ2-5; D is perhaps TRBD1 (6 bases). The germline V gene encodes CDR1 SGHRS and CDR2 YFSETQ. Between the trimmed V and J ends, which lost 4 bases and 3 bases, there was a span of 13 bases. CDR3 length: 14 amino acids.

The V call is TRBV29-1, the J call TRBJ2-4, with a tentative D call TRBD2 (5 bases). The germline CDR1 and CDR2 sequences are SQVTM and ANQGSEA. The CDR3 has 13 residues. The ends were cut back, 4 bases at V and 2 bases at J, with 9 bases in the middle. The CDR3 nucleotides are TGCAGCGTTGTGGAGGCAACCAAAAACATTCAGTACTTC. It codes for CSVVEATKNIQYF.

This clone was observed a single time. This rearrangement joins TRBV29-1 to TRBJ2-1; 8 positions match TRBD1. Germline values: CDR1 SQVTM, CDR2 ANQGSEA. Trimming cost V 7 bases and J 5 bases; bases outside gene matches: 7. This CDR3 is 13 amino acids long. The CDR3 loop reads CSAGGQGNNEQFF. In DNA form, the CDR3 reads TGCAGCGCTGGTGGACAGGGTAACAATGAGCAGTTCTTC.

This clone was seen a single time. This chain connects TRBV19 to TRBJ1-5; D gene uncertain. This CDR3 comprises 16 residues. Trimming removed 5 bases from V and 5 bases from J, with 19 bases in between. Per the germline V gene, CDR1 is LNHDA and CDR2 is SQIVND (reference sequence). The CDR3: CASSFYLGRRDQPQHF. The CDR3 coding sequence is TGTGCCAGTAGTTTTTACCTGGGCCGGCGGGATCAGCCCCAGCATTTT.

The J gene is TRBJ1-5, the V gene TRBV2; 9 nucleotides align to TRBD1. The CDR3 totals 15 residues. V was clipped by 5 bases and J by 4 bases; unmatched bases: 6. Germline lookup yields CDR1 SNHLY and CDR2 FYNNEI. As DNA, the CDR3 is TGTGCCAGCAGTTACTCGGGACAGGGTAATCAGCCCCAGCATTTT. Translated, it gives CASSYSGQGNQPQHF.

V gene TRBV3-1 (or the pseudogene TRBV3-2) combines with J gene TRBJ2-4; D is perhaps TRBD2 (5 bases). The CDR3 totals 15 residues. The germline V and J ends were trimmed by 2 bases and 5 bases, with 13 bases remaining between them. In germline, CDR1 is LGHDT, CDR2 YNNKEL (reference sequence). CDR3 sequence: CASSQSGIVENIQYF. The CDR3 DNA is TGTGCCAGCAGCCAATCGGGGATCGTGGAAAACATTCAGTACTTC.